This T cell receptor beta chain was recorded in a study of a mutant IDH1 vaccine in newly diagnosed glioma. Overall study context: Eight vaccine injections were given to patients in weeks 1, 3, 5, 7, 11, 15, 19 and 23.

As for time point: week 5, during vaccination. In the vaccine, a single dose held 300 ug of the mutant IDH1 20-mer peptide, along with topical imiquimod. Only in-frame clones appear in the TCRdb table, and some are missing; sequencing was by immunoSEQ multiplex PCR. The top ten hold 6% to 7.5% of the sample, which has roughly 62,000 clones, about 80% seen once. This clone occurred a few times. Its antigen is not identified. The germline V gene encodes CDR1 LGHNA and CDR2 YSLEER. The CDR3 spans 14 residues. Unmatched junction bases numbered 2, after V lost 1 base and J lost 6 bases. This receptor was taken from a woman aged 45-65 years with glioma. This specimen was PBMCs, taken from a glioma patient whose treatment included an IDH1 peptide vaccine. The chain has TRBV4-3 and TRBJ1-5; TRBD1 matches 8 bases. This CDR3 is CASSQGTGIQPQHF. The CDR3 nucleotides read TGCGCCAGCAGCCAAGGGACAGGGATTCAGCCCCAGCATTTT.